This is a list of T cell receptor beta chains from one sample in a study of blood T cell repertoires in COVID-19. Profiling relied on immunoSEQ multiplex PCR, and the TCRdb table lists in-frame clones only, not all of them. The sample includes around 88,000 clones, approximately 84% seen only once; the top ten take about 10%. The sequenced material came from peripheral blood. The receptors were gathered from a woman over 75 with acute or convalescent COVID-19. Both conserved end residues are part of each CDR3. D genes are given only for firm matches. A row's size may be missing; if present it is once, few, many or a size class.

clone_size	d_call	v_call	j_call	cdr3_aa	cdr3_nt
NA	TRBD2	TRBV5-4	TRBJ2-1	CASSPPMAGGQGNEQFF	TGTGCCAGCAGCCCTCCCATGGCGGGGGGCCAAGGCAATGAGCAGTTCTTC
NA	NA	TRBV28	TRBJ1-4	CASSLTATNEKLFF	TGTGCCAGCAGTTTAACGGCAACTAATGAAAAACTGTTTTTT
once	TRBD1	TRBV5-1	TRBJ1-1	CASSLSTGAPSTEAFF	TGCGCCAGCAGCTTATCGACAGGGGCTCCGTCCACTGAAGCTTTCTTT
once	NA	TRBV9	TRBJ2-3	CASSPRRAGSTDTQYF	TGTGCCAGCAGCCCGAGGCGAGCGGGTTCAACAGATACGCAGTATTTT
few	TRBD1	TRBV28	TRBJ1-2	CASNKDRGGYGYTF	TGTGCCAGCAATAAGGACAGGGGAGGGTATGGCTACACCTTC
NA	TRBD2	TRBV9	TRBJ2-3	CASSVEPGLAGEYF	TGTGCCAGCAGCGTAGAACCGGGACTAGCCGGGGAGTATTTT
once	NA	TRBV28	TRBJ1-4	CASSGTPNEKLFF	TGTGCCAGCTCCGGGACACCTAATGAAAAACTGTTTTTT
NA	NA	TRBV2	TRBJ1-2	CASSGRLTHGYTF	TGTGCCAGCAGTGGGAGACTGACCCATGGCTACACCTTC
NA	TRBD1	TRBV2	TRBJ1-2	CASSEDRGAIGGYTF	TGTGCCAGCAGTGAAGACAGGGGAGCTATTGGCGGCTACACCTTC
NA	TRBD2	TRBV29-1	TRBJ2-5	CSVTQGRVQTQYF	TGCAGCGTTACCCAAGGGAGGGTACAGACCCAGTACTTC
NA	NA	TRBV28	TRBJ1-6	CASKLQAWNSPLHF	TGTGCCAGTAAACTCCAGGCGTGGAATTCACCCCTCCACTTT
NA	NA	TRBV5-1	TRBJ2-1	CASSPDREGDNEQFF	TGCGCCAGCAGCCCGGACAGGGAGGGGGACAATGAGCAGTTCTTC
NA	TRBD2	TRBV28	TRBJ2-5	CASSLGLAGSPYQETQYF	TGTGCCAGCAGTTTAGGACTAGCGGGGTCCCCGTACCAAGAGACCCAGTACTTC
few	NA	TRBV7-8	TRBJ1-1	CASSLQAPDTEAFF	TGTGCCAGCAGCTTACAGGCGCCGGACACTGAAGCTTTCTTT
NA	NA	TRBV28	TRBJ1-3	CASGHFGSGNTIYF	TGTGCCAGCGGACACTTTGGCTCTGGAAACACCATATATTTT
NA	NA	TRBV3-1/TRBV3-2	TRBJ2-1	CASSQVMRTSSYNEQFF	TGTGCCAGCAGCCAAGTTATGCGTACGAGCTCCTACAATGAGCAGTTCTTC
few	NA	TRBV6-5	TRBJ1-6	CASRGENRVGSPLHF	TGTGCCAGCAGGGGAGAAAACAGGGTGGGATCACCCCTCCACTTT
NA	NA	TRBV5-6	TRBJ2-3	CASSPGHFDTQYF	TGTGCCAGCAGCCCCGGACACTTTGATACGCAGTATTTT
NA	TRBD1	TRBV5-1	TRBJ1-1	CASSLGTVNTEAFF	TGCGCCAGCAGCTTAGGGACAGTGAACACTGAAGCTTTCTTT
NA	NA	TRBV24-1	TRBJ1-5	CATSEAGAGQPQHF	TGTGCCACCAGTGAGGCGGGGGCAGGTCAGCCCCAGCATTTT
NA	NA	TRBV29-1	TRBJ1-1	CSVGRGNTEAFF	TGCAGCGTTGGGAGAGGGAACACTGAAGCTTTCTTT
NA	NA	TRBV28	TRBJ1-2	CASSLPRDHYGYTF	TGTGCCAGCAGTTTGCCCAGGGATCACTATGGCTACACCTTC
once	NA	TRBV18	TRBJ2-6	CASSPPPGQGVVLTF	TGTGCCAGCTCACCACCTCCGGGACAAGGGGTCGTCCTGACTTTC
few	TRBD1	TRBV13	TRBJ2-1	CASSLRQGWNEQFF	TGTGCCAGCAGCCTAAGACAGGGTTGGAATGAGCAGTTCTTC
NA	TRBD1	TRBV7-9	TRBJ1-2	CACGQGASNYGYTF	TGTGCCTGTGGACAGGGGGCCTCTAACTATGGCTACACCTTC
NA	NA	TRBV19	TRBJ1-1	CASSIGPRNTEAFF	TGTGCCAGTAGTATTGGTCCTAGGAACACTGAAGCTTTCTTT
NA	TRBD1	TRBV6-4	TRBJ2-3	CASGEGTGAYTQYF	TGTGCCAGCGGGGAGGGGACAGGGGCCTATACGCAGTATTTT